What follows is one TCR beta chain and its context. Its antigen remains unknown. Other DNA sequences in this sample translate to the same CDR3. Sorted-subset replicate PCRs used about 190 ng of genomic DNA. This amount corresponded to approximately 30,000 T cell genomes. Method: immunoSEQ multiplex PCR; TCRdb's copy keeps in-frame clones and lacks some. The table includes about 680,000 clones, more than 70% detected once. These data are taken from a study of shared clonotypes between healthy human individuals. Study overall: Samples came from a couple of female and three male donors aged 18 to 49.

Study donors comprised healthy, HIV-negative adults devoid of recent acute infection or vaccination. Study outcomes and limitations: Read depth was anticipated to influence clonotype sharing among donors.

The V segment lost 3 bases and the J segment 5 bases; nucleotides outside the gene matches: 2. CDR3 size: 13 residues. Germline loops: CDR1 SNHLY, CDR2 FYNNEI. The origin of this receptor is a woman aged 30 to 39 in good health. The sample was memory CD4+ T cells sorted from blood. As for subset: CD45RA-negative fraction. This chain uses TRBV2 with TRBJ1-2, with 8 bases matching TRBD1. CDR3 residues: CASSEDREYGYTF. The CDR3 DNA reads TGTGCCAGCAGTGAGGACAGGGAGTATGGCTACACCTTC. The full variable domain, completed using reference TRBV2 and TRBJ1-2, is EPEVTQTPSHQVTQMGQEVILRCVPISNHLYFYWYRQILGQKVEFLVSFYNNEISEKSEIFDDQFSVERPDGSNFTLKIRSTKLEDSAMYFCASSEDREYGYTFGSGTRLTVV.